This T cell receptor (beta chain) was recovered during a study of T cell changes during pregnancy in multiple sclerosis. Sequenced by immunoSEQ multiplex PCR; TCRdb stores in-frame clones only, minus some. The sample has around 99,000 clones, around 90% seen once; the top ten hold just under 0.8%. The CDR3 sequence is 13 residues long. V lost 1 base to trimming and J lost 7 bases, with 8 bases between them. Looked up from germline, CDR1 is MNHNS and CDR2 is SASEGT. V gene TRBV6-1 combines with J gene TRBJ1-3; D unclear. This clonotype was sampled from a female donor in good health, enrolled as a control in a pregnancy study. This specimen was peripheral blood, taken in the third trimester of pregnancy. CDR3 in amino acids: CASSEVVRNTIYF. CDR3 nucleotide sequence: TGTGCCAGCAGTGAAGTGGTGCGGAACACCATATATTTT.